Following are 5 T cell receptor beta chains from one sample sequenced in a study of T-cell memory formation after mild COVID-19. TCRdb re-called the 5' RACE reads through MiXCR, storing one row per CDR3 protein. The sample contains about 340,000 distinct CDR3 sequences, approximately 15% of which appear only once. Sequences were obtained from PBMCs or a T cell subset sorted from them (not recorded which). The receptor source for this set is a man between 18 and 35 years old who had mild COVID-19 (a few samples of this study predate the infection). Cell type and time point are not known.

This sequence joins TRBV28 and TRBJ2-5; 12 nucleotides align to TRBD2. J was trimmed by 4 bases and V by 5 bases; bases with no gene match: 8. CDR1 MDHEN and CDR2 SYDVKM come from the germline V gene. This CDR3 spans 16 amino acids. The CDR3 nucleotides are TGTGCCAGCAGTCCGACTAGCGGGGGAGCCCGAGAGACCCAGTACTTC. It encodes CASSPTSGGARETQYF.

This clonotype was detected many times. The rearrangement links TRBV12-3 or TRBV12-4 to TRBJ1-3; D unresolved. V shed 6 bases and J shed 0 bases, with 9 bases lying between them. This CDR3 is built from 14 residues. The CDR3 DNA follows: TGTGCCAGCAGCAGGAGGTCCTCTGGAAACACCATATATTTT. It specifies CASSRRSSGNTIYF.

This clonotype appeared a few times. J is TRBJ2-6 and V is TRBV20-1; D may be TRBD1 or TRBD2 (6 bases each). CDR1 is DFQATT and CDR2 is SNEGSKA in the germline V gene (reference sequence). V lost 0 bases, J lost 2 bases, and 11 bases lay in between. CDR3 length: 16 amino acids. The CDR3 coding sequence is TGCAGTGCTAGAGAGTGGGGGGCGCCTGGGGCCAACGTCCTGACTTTC. It specifies CSAREWGAPGANVLTF.

The chain joins TRBV6-1 to TRBJ2-2, with D hard to call. CDR3 length equals 14 residues. V shed 3 bases and J shed 1 base, with 6 bases lying between them. The germline V gene has CDR1 MNHNS and CDR2 SASEGT. This CDR3 is CASSEMMNTGELFF. The DNA of the CDR3 is TGTGCCAGCAGTGAGATGATGAACACCGGGGAGCTGTTTTTT.

The chain carries TRBV24-1 and TRBJ2-5; D is uncertain. The germline V and J ends were trimmed by 4 bases and 3 bases, with 8 bases remaining between them. CDR1 KGHDR and CDR2 SFDVKD come from the germline V gene. CDR3 length: 13 residues. The CDR3 region is CATSDPNEETQYF. The CDR3 DNA follows: TGTGCCACCAGTGACCCGAACGAAGAGACCCAGTACTTC.